This TCR beta chain was found in a study of circulating and synovial CD4+ cells in juvenile arthritis. The study, taken as a whole, reports: CPL versus bulk CD4 samples: T cell genome counts differed by at least an order of magnitude.

The protocol was immunoSEQ multiplex PCR, while the TCRdb copy is restricted to in-frame clones and leaves out a portion. Here the sample spans approximately 36,000 clones, approximately 96% being singletons. Germline loops: CDR1 LGHNT, CDR2 FRNRAP. The ends lost 3 bases at V and 5 bases at J; junction bases unmatched: 7. The CDR3 is made up of 15 amino acids. A word on this clone: The antigen is not known.

This sequence originates from a human donor with juvenile idiopathic arthritis. Source material: CD4+ T cells from blood. The rearrangement links TRBV12-5 to TRBJ1-5; 7 bases are shared with TRBD1. The CDR3 DNA reads as TGTGCTAGTGGTTTAGGGACAGCCACCTATCAGCCCCAGCATTTT. This encodes CASGLGTATYQPQHF.